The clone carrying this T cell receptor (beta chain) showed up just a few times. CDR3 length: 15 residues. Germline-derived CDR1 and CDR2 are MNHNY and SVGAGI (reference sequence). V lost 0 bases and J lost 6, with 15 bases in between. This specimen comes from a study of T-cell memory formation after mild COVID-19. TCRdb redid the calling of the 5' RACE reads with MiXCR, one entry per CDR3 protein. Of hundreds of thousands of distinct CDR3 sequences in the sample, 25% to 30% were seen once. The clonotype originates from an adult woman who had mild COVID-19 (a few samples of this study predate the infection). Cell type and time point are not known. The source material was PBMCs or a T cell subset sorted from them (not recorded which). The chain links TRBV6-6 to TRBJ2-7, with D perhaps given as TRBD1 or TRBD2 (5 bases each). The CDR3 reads CASSYSSGRPGEQYF. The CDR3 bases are TGTGCCAGCAGTTACTCGTCGGGACGGCCCGGCGAGCAGTACTTC.